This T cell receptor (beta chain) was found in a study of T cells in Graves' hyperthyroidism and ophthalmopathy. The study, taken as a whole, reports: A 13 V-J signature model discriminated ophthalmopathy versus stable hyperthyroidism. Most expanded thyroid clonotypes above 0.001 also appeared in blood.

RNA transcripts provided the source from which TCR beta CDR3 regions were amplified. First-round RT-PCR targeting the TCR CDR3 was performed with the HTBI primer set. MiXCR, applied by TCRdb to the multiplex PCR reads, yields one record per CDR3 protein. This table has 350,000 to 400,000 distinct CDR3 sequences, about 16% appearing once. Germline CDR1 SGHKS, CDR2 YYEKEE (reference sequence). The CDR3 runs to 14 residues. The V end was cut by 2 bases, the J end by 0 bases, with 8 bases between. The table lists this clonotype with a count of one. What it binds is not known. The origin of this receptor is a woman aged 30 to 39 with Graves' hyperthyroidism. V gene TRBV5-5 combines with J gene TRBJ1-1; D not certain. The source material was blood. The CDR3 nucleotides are TGTGCCAGCAGCTTTACCGACATGAACACTGAAGCTTTCTTT. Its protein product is CASSFTDMNTEAFF.